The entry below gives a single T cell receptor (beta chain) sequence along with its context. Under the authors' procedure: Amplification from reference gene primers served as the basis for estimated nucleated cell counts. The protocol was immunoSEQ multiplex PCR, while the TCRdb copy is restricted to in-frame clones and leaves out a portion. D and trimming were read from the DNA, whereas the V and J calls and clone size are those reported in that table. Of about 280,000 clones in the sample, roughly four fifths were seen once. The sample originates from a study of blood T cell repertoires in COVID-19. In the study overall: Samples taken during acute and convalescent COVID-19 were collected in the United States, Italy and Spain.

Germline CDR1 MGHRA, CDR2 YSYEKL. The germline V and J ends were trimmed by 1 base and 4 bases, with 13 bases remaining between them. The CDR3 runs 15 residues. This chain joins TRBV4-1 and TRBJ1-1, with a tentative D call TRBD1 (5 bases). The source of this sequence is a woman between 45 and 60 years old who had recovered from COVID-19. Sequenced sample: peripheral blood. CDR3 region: CASSQVLSGGTEAFF. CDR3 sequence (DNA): TGCGCCAGCAGCCAAGTCCTCTCCGGGGGCACTGAAGCTTTCTTT.